Listed below are T cell receptor beta chains from one sample, sequenced in a study of control samples from healthy donors and cancer patients. Clones were read by immunoSEQ multiplex PCR, and TCRdb kept only the in-frame ones, dropping some. The sample consists of about 120,000 clones, about 92% of them appearing once. Material: PBMCs. The receptor set was obtained from a man aged 50-60 years with head and neck cancer. Both conserved end residues are part of each CDR3. The D gene is left open where the match is weak. Clone size is stated in some rows and not others, as once, few, many or a class when expanded.

size	D	V	J	CDR3	DNA
-	-	TRBV9	TRBJ1-2	CASSVRPDSNYGYTF	TGTGCCAGCAGCGTAAGGCCAGACAGTAACTATGGCTACACCTTC
-	TRBD2	TRBV7-2	TRBJ2-2	CASSLLPGLGTGELFF	TGTGCCAGCAGTCTTCTTCCGGGACTAGGGACCGGGGAGCTGTTTTTT
-	-	TRBV10-1	TRBJ2-4	CASSESRQEVLAKNIQYF	TGCGCCAGCAGTGAGTCCCGACAGGAAGTATTAGCCAAAAACATTCAGTACTTC
-	TRBD1	TRBV24-1	TRBJ2-5	CATSDRRDSQKTQYF	TGTGCCACCAGTGATCGACGGGACAGCCAGAAGACCCAGTACTTC
-	-	TRBV19	TRBJ2-7	CASSIGPGGGDEQYF	TGTGCCAGTAGTATAGGACCGGGGGGCGGCGACGAGCAGTACTTC
-	TRBD2	TRBV2	TRBJ2-3	CASSAPGLAGGTSTDTQYF	TGTGCCAGCAGTGCCCCGGGACTAGCGGGGGGAACCTCCACAGATACGCAGTATTTT
-	-	TRBV30	TRBJ1-2	CAWSVQGFYGYTF	TGTGCCTGGAGTGTGCAGGGTTTCTATGGCTACACCTTC
-	-	TRBV4-2	TRBJ1-3	CASSQDTSSGNTIYF	TGTGCCAGCAGCCAAGATACAAGCTCTGGAAACACCATATATTTT
-	-	TRBV7-2	TRBJ2-7	CASPWQVQYEQYF	TGTGCCAGTCCGTGGCAGGTGCAGTACGAGCAGTACTTC
once	-	TRBV21-1	TRBJ2-7	CASSKDGGMAYEQYF	TGTGCCAGCAGCAAAGATGGGGGGATGGCCTACGAGCAGTACTTC
-	-	TRBV3-1/TRBV3-2	TRBJ2-7	CASSPARGSGYEQYF	TGTGCCAGCAGCCCCGCCAGGGGCAGCGGGTACGAGCAGTACTTC
few	-	TRBV5-1	TRBJ2-1	CASSPGASGNNEQFF	TGCGCCAGCAGCCCGGGGGCTAGCGGAAACAATGAGCAGTTCTTC
-	-	TRBV18	TRBJ1-4	CASSPRGGTNEKLFF	TGTGCCAGCTCACCACGCGGAGGAACTAATGAAAAACTGTTTTTT
-	-	TRBV7-9	TRBJ1-3	CASSLDPGATIYF	TGTGCCAGCAGCTTAGATCCTGGGGCCACCATATATTTT